The subject of this entry is one T cell receptor (beta chain). This sample is drawn from a study of T cell responses to AZD1222 COVID-19 vaccine. CDR3 length: 12 amino acids. Deletions cut 2 bases from V and 4 bases from J, with 3 bases between. Germline V gene sequence: CDR1 MNHNS, CDR2 SASEGT. Profiling relied on immunoSEQ multiplex PCR, and the TCRdb table lists in-frame clones only, not all of them. The data hold approximately 190,000 clones, with about 87% observed a single time. The TCR comes from an adult in good health. The sequences come from peripheral blood, collected on day 0 of MenACWY control vaccination. The chain carries TRBV6-1 and TRBJ2-1; D unclear. CDR3: CASSEPYNEQFF. Written as DNA, the CDR3 is TGTGCCAGCAGTGAACCGTACAATGAGCAGTTCTTC.